This T cell receptor beta chain was identified in a study of PD-L1 blockade in urothelial cancer. About the research overall: Blood analyses occurred 3 weeks (second dose) and 6 weeks post treatment start.

The germline V gene encodes CDR1 LNHDA and CDR2 SQIVND (reference sequence). The CDR3 extends over 15 amino acids. V shed 2 bases, J shed 7 bases, and the junction held 5 bases outside the gene matches. Time point in this sample: peripheral blood 6 weeks after treatment start. Sequencing used immunoSEQ multiplex PCR; TCRdb keeps in-frame clones, though not all of them. The data contain approximately 93,000 clones, over 65% of them singletons. This chain joins TRBV19 and TRBJ1-6; 7 nucleotides align to TRBD1. This specimen consisted of PBMCs, obtained around atezolizumab (anti-PD-L1) treatment. This clonotype originated in a man between 65 and 85 years old with urothelial cancer. CDR3 residues: CASSIKGAGNSPLHF. CDR3 nucleotide sequence: TGTGCCAGTAGTATAAAGGGGGCCGGGAATTCACCCCTCCACTTT.